The entry below gives a single T cell receptor beta chain sequence along with its context. Its specificity is not known. The data originate from a study of T cell repertoires in cytomegalovirus infection. Overall study context: Based on public TCR beta signatures, there were indications of CMV infection and of a matching HLA type.

The germline CDR1 and CDR2 sequences are MNHNS and SASEGT. The CDR3 spans 13 residues. Trimming stripped 8 bases from V and 5 bases from J, with 13 bases between. TCRdb analysed the reads with MiXCR anew, one entry per CDR3 protein. Among 200,000 to 250,000 distinct CDR3 sequences, about 38% were seen once, and the ten largest hold 55% to 70%. Material: CD8+ T cells from cultured PBMCs, obtained from culture after CMV antigen stimulation. The chain employs TRBV6-1 and TRBJ2-1, with a weak D call TRBD1 (6 bases). This TCR was sampled from a human donor in good health (CMV status not recorded). Some clones in this sample may be carry-over from other donors' samples. CDR3 region: CASDTGQNNEQFF. In nucleotides, the CDR3 is TGTGCCAGCGACACGGGACAAAACAATGAGCAGTTCTTC.